These T cell receptor beta chains were read from a single sample in a study of blood T cells in healthy people across ages. TCRdb reanalysed the 5' RACE reads using MiXCR and keeps one entry per CDR3 protein. The sample holds fewer than 2 million distinct CDR3 sequences; roughly two fifths are singletons and the top ten take 23%. Material: blood. These receptors all come from a human donor in good health. CDR3s include the opening cysteine and the closing phenylalanine or tryptophan. The order of the fields is J gene, D gene, V gene, clone size, CDR3 protein, CDR3 DNA. The D gene is left open where the match is weak. Rows may omit the clone size; those that give it use once, few, many or a size class.

>TRBJ1-2|.|TRBV3-1|.
CASSQQRWDGYTF
TGTGCCAGCAGCCAACAGAGATGGGATGGCTACACCTTC
>TRBJ2-7|.|TRBV4-2|.
CASSQDVGVSAREQYF
TGTGCCAGCAGCCAAGATGTGGGGGTTTCCGCTCGCGAGCAGTACTTC
>TRBJ1-1|.|TRBV4-1|.
CASSQGERGEAFF
TGCGCCAGCAGCCAAGGCGAAAGGGGTGAAGCTTTCTTT
>TRBJ2-3|.|TRBV7-3|few
CASSLTPGDTQYF
TGTGCCAGCAGCTTAACACCGGGGGATACGCAGTATTTT
>TRBJ2-6|TRBD1|TRBV12-3/TRBV12-4|.
CASSSSPGQGRPGANVLTF
TGTGCCAGCAGTTCCTCACCGGGACAGGGCCGCCCTGGGGCCAACGTCCTGACTTTC
>TRBJ2-3|TRBD2|TRBV7-6|.
CASSSLAGVSTDTQYF
TGTGCCAGCAGCTCCCTAGCGGGGGTAAGCACAGATACGCAGTATTTT
>TRBJ1-6|.|TRBV6-1|.
CASSTRAGSSYNSPLHF
TGTGCCAGCAGTACGAGAGCAGGGAGTTCCTATAATTCACCCCTCCACTTT
>TRBJ1-6|.|TRBV7-3|.
CASSSAGSPLHF
TGTGCCAGCAGCTCTGCTGGTTCACCCCTCCACTTT
>TRBJ2-2|TRBD2|TRBV5-1|.
CASRLAFGELFF
TGCGCCAGTCGACTAGCGTTCGGGGAGCTGTTTTTT
>TRBJ2-3|.|TRBV18|.
CASSPRRRGSTDTRYF
TGTGCCAGCTCACCCCGACGGAGGGGTAGCACAGATACGCGGTATTTT
>TRBJ1-2|.|TRBV20-1|.
CSARDLRGLRGYTF
TGCAGTGCTAGAGATCTTCGAGGTTTAAGGGGCTACACCTTC
>TRBJ1-2|TRBD1|TRBV7-2|.
CASSLVGDGTGYGYTF
TGTGCCAGCAGCTTAGTAGGTGACGGGACAGGGTACGGCTACACCTTC
>TRBJ1-1|.|TRBV28|.
CASSSTGTPYTEAFF
TGTGCCAGCAGTTCTACCGGGACACCTTACACTGAAGCTTTCTTT
>TRBJ1-4|.|TRBV7-9|.
CASSPPGTPNEKLFF
TGTGCCAGCAGCCCCCCCGGGACGCCTAATGAAAAACTGTTTTTT
>TRBJ2-1|.|TRBV5-1|.
CASGRVASSYNEQFF
TGCGCCAGCGGTCGGGTTGCCTCATCCTACAATGAGCAGTTCTTC
>TRBJ2-1|.|TRBV6-5|few
CASSRRTSSYNGQFF
TGTGCCAGCAGCCGACGGACAAGCTCCTACAATGGGCAGTTCTTC
>TRBJ2-3|.|TRBV20-1|few
CSARGFSAGDTQYF
TGCAGTGCTAGAGGATTTTCGGCAGGCGATACGCAGTATTTT